What follows are 15 T cell receptor beta chains derived from one specimen sequenced in a study of cytomegalovirus exposure and HLA in healthy donors. Some clones are missing from TCRdb's copy, which holds only in-frame ones; the method was immunoSEQ multiplex PCR. This sample has 80,000 to 100,000 clones, with more than 75% found just once. Sequencing was done on a sample of PBMCs. The receptors shown here come from a man aged 25-45 years in good health and CMV-seronegative.

V gene TRBV7-2 combines with J gene TRBJ2-1, with 12 bases fitting TRBD2. V lost 0 bases and J lost 16; bases outside the gene matches: 10. Per the germline V gene, CDR1 is SGHTA and CDR2 is FQGNSA. The CDR3 runs 15 residues. DNA of the CDR3: TGTGCCAGCAGCTTAGCGGGCACTAGCGGGAGGCCGCCCTTCTTC. Its translation is CASSLAGTSGRPPFF. Full variable domain (outside the CDR3, taken from reference TRBV7-2 and TRBJ2-1): GAGVSQSPSNKVTEKGKDVELRCDPISGHTALYWYRQSLGQGLEFLIYFQGNSAPDKSGLPSDRFSAERTGGSVSTLTIQRTQQEDSAVYLCASSLAGTSGRPPFFGPGTRLTVL.

The rearrangement joins TRBV13 to TRBJ2-2; 7 bases align to TRBD1. This CDR3 is built from 16 residues. The V and J ends lost 6 bases and 4 bases, in that order; junction bases with no gene match: 11. Per the germline V gene, CDR1 is PRHDT and CDR2 is FYEKMQ (reference sequence). CDR3 amino acids: CASRQTSGTVTGELFF. Written as DNA, the CDR3 is TGTGCCAGCAGACAGACCTCCGGGACAGTCACCGGGGAGCTGTTTTTT.

The chain employs TRBV28 and TRBJ1-1; tentatively, D is TRBD1 (5 bases). Germline-derived CDR1 and CDR2 are MDHEN and SYDVKM. The germline V and J ends were trimmed by 3 bases and 0 bases, with 8 bases remaining between them. The CDR3 extends over 14 amino acids. CDR3 bases: TGTGCCAGCAGTTTCCAGGGAATGAACACTGAAGCTTTCTTT. Its protein product is CASSFQGMNTEAFF.

The genes are TRBV19 and TRBJ2-1; tentatively, D is TRBD1 (6 bases). Germline V CDR1 and CDR2: LNHDA, SQIVND (reference sequence). The V gene lost 6 bases and the J gene lost 8 bases, with 17 bases spanning the gap. This CDR3 region has 14 residues. The CDR3 protein is CASRDSVLFDEQFF. DNA of the CDR3: TGTGCCAGTAGGGACAGTGTATTGTTTGATGAGCAGTTCTTC.

V gene TRBV10-1 combines with J gene TRBJ1-2; D gene ambiguous. Germline V CDR1 and CDR2: WNHNN, SYGVQD (reference sequence). The CDR3 runs 13 residues. V lost 6 bases and J lost 1, with 9 bases in between. The CDR3 loop is CASSPGGNYGYTF. As DNA, the CDR3 is TGCGCCAGCAGCCCCGGTGGTAACTATGGCTACACCTTC.

This chain connects TRBV28 to TRBJ2-5, with D maybe TRBD1 (6 bases). V was shortened by 2 bases and J by 5 bases, with 9 bases between the two germline ends. From germline, CDR1 is MDHEN and CDR2 SYDVKM. This CDR3 region has 13 residues. CDR3 coding DNA: TGTGCCAGCAGTTTAGGGGGCTACGAGACCCAGTACTTC. It encodes CASSLGGYETQYF.

V gene TRBV5-1 combines with J gene TRBJ2-5; 7 bases map to TRBD1. The CDR3 has 14 amino acids. Germline-derived CDR1 and CDR2 are SGHRS and YFSETQ. The junction had 10 bases not matched to a gene; V was cut back by 4 bases and J by 7 bases. The CDR3 DNA follows: TGCGCCAGCAGCCCACGACAGGGCAGCGGGACCCAGTACTTC. Its translation: CASSPRQGSGTQYF.

This chain uses TRBV5-4 with TRBJ2-6; 10 bases match TRBD1. Germline CDR1 SGHNT, CDR2 YYREEE (reference sequence). CDR3 size: 17 residues. After removal of 6 bases from V and 2 bases from J, the junction contained 8 bases not matched to a gene. The CDR3 reads CASNGQGVSAGANVLTF. As DNA, the CDR3 is TGTGCCAGCAACGGACAGGGGGTGTCTGCTGGGGCCAACGTCCTGACTTTC.

The gene calls are TRBV10-3 and TRBJ2-5; D is possibly TRBD2 (5 bases). Per the germline V gene, CDR1 is ENHRY and CDR2 is SYGVKD. The CDR3 consists of 12 residues. Trimming removed 6 bases from V and 5 bases from J, with 10 bases in between. The CDR3 DNA is TGTGCCATCAGCCTCCCGGGGGAGACCCAGTACTTC. This sequence encodes CAISLPGETQYF.

The rearrangement links TRBV6-6 to TRBJ1-1; 8 bases are a match to TRBD1. The J segment lost 3 bases and the V segment lost 0 bases, leaving 3 bases of the junction unmatched. The germline CDR1 and CDR2 sequences are MNHNY and SVGAGI (reference sequence). The CDR3 is 15 residues long. The CDR3 loop is CASSYSTQGDTEAFF. CDR3 sequence (DNA): TGTGCCAGCAGTTACTCGACACAGGGGGACACTGAAGCTTTCTTT.

This chain joins TRBV4-1 and TRBJ1-1; D is perhaps TRBD1 (5 bases). Trimming took 1 base from V and 5 from J, leaving 20 bases between them. From germline, CDR1 is MGHRA and CDR2 YSYEKL. This CDR3 comprises 17 residues. The CDR3 is CASSQATRPGGKTEAFF. CDR3 nucleotides: TGCGCCAGCAGCCAAGCCACGAGACCGGGGGGAAAGACTGAAGCTTTCTTT.

The V and J genes are TRBV4-1 and TRBJ1-2; D is perhaps TRBD1 (5 bases). Trimming pared 2 bases from V and 7 bases from J, leaving 20 bases between. CDR1 is MGHRA, CDR2 YSYEKL, per germline. The CDR3 runs 16 residues. The CDR3 reads CASSQPLPPGGRGYTF. The CDR3 bases are TGCGCCAGCAGCCAACCCCTCCCCCCGGGGGGACGTGGCTACACCTTC.

The chain uses TRBV6-6 and TRBJ2-5; 8 nucleotides agree with TRBD1. The CDR3 runs to 15 residues. From germline, CDR1 is MNHNY and CDR2 SVGAGI (reference sequence). J gave up 5 bases and V 5 bases, and 10 bases lay outside the gene matches. The CDR3 coding sequence is TGTGCCAGCAGTCAGCAGGGGGCAATGGGGGAGACCCAGTACTTC. Its translation is CASSQQGAMGETQYF.

The CDR3 region is CASLAGSYEQYF. Here the CDR3 DNA reads TGTGCCAGTCTAGCGGGTTCCTACGAGCAGTACTTC. J is TRBJ2-7 and V is TRBV6-5; 8 bases fit TRBD2. J lost 1 base, V lost 9 bases, and 2 bases had no gene match. The CDR3 length is 12 residues. Germline values: CDR1 MNHEY, CDR2 SVGAGI.

The chain recombines TRBV11-3 with TRBJ2-1; D might be TRBD2 (6 bases). CDR1 is SGHNT and CDR2 is YENEEA in the germline V gene. The CDR3 contains 15 residues. Between the trimmed V and J ends, which lost 4 bases and 4 bases, there was a span of 14 bases. Written as DNA, the CDR3 is TGTGCCAGCAGCTCGGCGGGATCCCAATACAATGAGCAGTTCTTC. This translates into CASSSAGSQYNEQFF.